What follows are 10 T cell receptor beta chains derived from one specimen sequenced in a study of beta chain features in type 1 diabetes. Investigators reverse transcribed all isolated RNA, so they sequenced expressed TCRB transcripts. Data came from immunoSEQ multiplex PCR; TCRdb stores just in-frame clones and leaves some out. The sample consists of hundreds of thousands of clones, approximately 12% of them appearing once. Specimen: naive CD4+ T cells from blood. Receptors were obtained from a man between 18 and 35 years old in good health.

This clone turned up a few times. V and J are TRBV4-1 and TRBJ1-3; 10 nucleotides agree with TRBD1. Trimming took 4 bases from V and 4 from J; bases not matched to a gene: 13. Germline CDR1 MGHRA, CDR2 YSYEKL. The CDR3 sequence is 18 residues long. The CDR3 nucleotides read TGCGCCAGCAGCCGGGGACAGGGGATTATTGGATCCGGAAACACCATATATTTT. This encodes CASSRGQGIIGSGNTIYF.

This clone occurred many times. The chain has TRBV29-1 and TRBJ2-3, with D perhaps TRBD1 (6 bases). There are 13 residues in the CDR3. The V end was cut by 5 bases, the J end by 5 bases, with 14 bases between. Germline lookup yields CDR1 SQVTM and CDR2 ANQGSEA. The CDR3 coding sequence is TGCAGCGTTCGAGGGGGAGTAATAGATACGCAGTATTTT. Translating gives CSVRGGVIDTQYF.

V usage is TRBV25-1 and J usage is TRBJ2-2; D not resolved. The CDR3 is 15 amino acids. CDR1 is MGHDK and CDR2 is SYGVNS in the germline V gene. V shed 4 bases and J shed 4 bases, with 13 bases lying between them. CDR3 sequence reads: CASSAISYSTGELFF. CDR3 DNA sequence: TGTGCCAGCAGTGCGATTTCTTACTCCACCGGGGAGCTGTTTTTT.

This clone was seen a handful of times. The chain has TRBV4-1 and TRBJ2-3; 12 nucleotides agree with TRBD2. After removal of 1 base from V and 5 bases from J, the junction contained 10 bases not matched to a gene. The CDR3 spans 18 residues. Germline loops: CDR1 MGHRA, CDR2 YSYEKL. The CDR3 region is CASSQGLAGEGRRDTQYF. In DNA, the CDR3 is TGCGCCAGCAGCCAAGGACTAGCGGGAGAGGGAAGGAGAGATACGCAGTATTTT.

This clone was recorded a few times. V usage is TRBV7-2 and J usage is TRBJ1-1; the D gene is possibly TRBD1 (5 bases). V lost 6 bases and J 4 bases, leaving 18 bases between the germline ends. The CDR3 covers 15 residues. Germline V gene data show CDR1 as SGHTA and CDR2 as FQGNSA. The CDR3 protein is CASRPIRARATEAFF. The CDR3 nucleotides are TGTGCCAGCAGGCCTATCAGGGCAAGGGCCACTGAAGCTTTCTTT.

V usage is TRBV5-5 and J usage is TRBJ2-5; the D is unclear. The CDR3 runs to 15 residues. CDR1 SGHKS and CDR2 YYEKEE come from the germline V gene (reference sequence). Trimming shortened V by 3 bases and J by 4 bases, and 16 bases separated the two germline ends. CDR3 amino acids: CASSSARLGRETQYF. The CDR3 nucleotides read TGTGCCAGCAGCTCCGCTAGATTGGGTAGAGAGACCCAGTACTTC.

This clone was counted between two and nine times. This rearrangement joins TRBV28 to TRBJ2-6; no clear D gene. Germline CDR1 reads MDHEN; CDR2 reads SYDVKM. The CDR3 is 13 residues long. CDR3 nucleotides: TGTGCTACTTGGAGCTCTGGGGCCAACGTCCTGACTTTC. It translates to CATWSSGANVLTF.

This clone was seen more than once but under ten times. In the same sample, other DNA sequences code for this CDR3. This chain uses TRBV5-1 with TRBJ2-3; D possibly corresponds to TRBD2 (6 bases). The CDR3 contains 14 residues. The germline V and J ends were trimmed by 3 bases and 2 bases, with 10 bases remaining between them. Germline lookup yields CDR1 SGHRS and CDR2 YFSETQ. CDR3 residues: CASSSGLATDTQYF. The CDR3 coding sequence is TGCGCCAGCAGCTCGGGACTCGCCACAGATACGCAGTATTTT. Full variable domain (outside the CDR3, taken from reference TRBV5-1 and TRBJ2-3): KAGVTQTPRYLIKTRGQQVTLSCSPISGHRSVSWYQQTPGQGLQFLFEYFSETQRNKGNFPGRFSGRQFSNSRSEMNVSTLELGDSALYLCASSSGLATDTQYFGPGTRLTVL.

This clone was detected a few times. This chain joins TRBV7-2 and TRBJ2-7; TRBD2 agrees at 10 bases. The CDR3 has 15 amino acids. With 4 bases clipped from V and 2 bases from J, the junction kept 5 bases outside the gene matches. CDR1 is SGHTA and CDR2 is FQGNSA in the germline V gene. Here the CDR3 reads CASSYSSGSTYEQYF. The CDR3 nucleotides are TGTGCCAGCAGCTATTCTAGCGGGAGTACCTACGAGCAGTACTTC.

CDR3 in DNA: TGTGCCTGGGGGCGGGGGGACCCGAACACCGGGGAGCTGTTTTTT. Its protein is CAWGRGDPNTGELFF. The rearrangement joins TRBV7-6 to TRBJ2-2; TRBD2 matches 8 bases. The CDR3 spans 15 residues. Per germline, CDR1 SGHVS and CDR2 FNYEAQ. J was trimmed by 0 bases and V by 11 bases; bases with no gene match: 8.